Given below is one T cell receptor (beta chain) in context. It lacks a known antigen. No base qualities exist here, and no much larger clone lies one base off it. Collaborating institutions collected whole blood in K2EDTA tubes following their own protocols. For TCRbeta analysis, collaborator samples were shipped as frozen whole blood, as isolated PBMCs, or as DNA extracted from either sample type. This sample stems from a study of blood T cell repertoires in COVID-19 (dated by TCRdb to the early 2020s). The study in broad terms: Samples from collaborators originated in the United States, Italy and Spain and spanned both the acute and convalescent phases of COVID-19. Subjects who had been exposed to COVID-19, were actively infected with it, or had recovered from it provided the deeply sampled blood TCRbeta repertoires that made up the dataset. Samples were obtained from the ongoing ImmuneRACE study (first 160 participants) and from about 1,300 subjects provided by 6 global collaborators. A de-identified subject ID, COVID-19 status, age in years and sex were almost always included in the sample metadata. A freely available public database, intended as a resource for researchers studying the immune response to SARS-CoV-2, is where the repertoires were released. HLA class I and class II types, where available, came from metadata supplied by the sample provider rather than from assay-based typing. The prospective study material was composed of cDNA or gDNA derived from T cells, B-cell-depleted T cells, or PBMCs. Broader findings and caveats from the paper: The quantity of clinical and demographic metadata differed by source and by participant and was supplied without curation.

TCRbeta CDR3 regions were amplified from genomic DNA by means of the immunoSEQ Assay, a bias-controlled multiplex PCR. The original methods were these. Within the assay, amplification of reference gene primers was used to estimate how many nucleated cells each sample contained. To quantify the absolute abundance of each unique TCRbeta CDR3 rearrangement, sequence reads were collapsed and filtered. For each sample, productive Simpson clonality was calculated by taking the square root of Simpson's diversity index across productive rearrangements. TCRdb's version of the immuneACCESS table is confined to in-frame rearrangements and falls short of the full clone set. An unresolved V gene accounts for under half of the shortfall where checked; the remainder is of unknown origin. For V, J and clone size, that table is used; D and trimming come from the DNA. This sample gives around 230,000 clones in total; around 86% of them show up just once. The ten largest make up under 15% of the sample.

The receptor was derived from a woman aged 60 to 75 with active or convalescent COVID-19. The specimen was peripheral blood.

The CDR3 reads CASSSGGRGETQYF. The DNA sequence follows: TGTGCCAGCAGCTCAGGGGGCCGAGGGGAGACCCAGTACTTC. In this chain, TRBV5-6 is recombined with TRBJ2-5, and TRBD1 aligns with 8 junction nucleotides. Per the germline V gene, SGHDT is the CDR1 and YYEEEE is the CDR2. Its CDR3 holds 14 amino acids, cysteine through phenylalanine. The kept DNA is CDR3 alone, 42 bases in frame from the first base. After removal of 3 bases from V and 5 bases from J, the junction retains 6 bases not matched to a gene. The variable domain in full, with residues beyond the CDR3 obtained from the reference TRBV5-6 and TRBJ2-5 genes, is DAGVTQSPTHLIKTRGQQVTLRCSPKSGHDTVSWYQQALGQGPQFIFQYYEEEERQRGNFPDRFSGHQFPNYSSELNVNALLLGDSALYLCASSSGGRGETQYFGPGTRLLVL.